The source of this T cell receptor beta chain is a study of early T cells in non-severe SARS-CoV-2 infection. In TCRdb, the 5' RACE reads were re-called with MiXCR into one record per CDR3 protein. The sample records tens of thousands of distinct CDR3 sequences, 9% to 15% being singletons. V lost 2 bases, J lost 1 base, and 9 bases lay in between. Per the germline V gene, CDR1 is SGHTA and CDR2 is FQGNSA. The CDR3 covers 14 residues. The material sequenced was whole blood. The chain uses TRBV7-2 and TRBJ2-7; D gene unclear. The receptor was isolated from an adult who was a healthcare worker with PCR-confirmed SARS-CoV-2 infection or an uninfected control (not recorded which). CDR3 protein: CASSLYMASYEQYF. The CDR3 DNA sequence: TGTGCCAGCAGCTTATATATGGCTTCCTACGAGCAGTACTTC.